Listed here are 10 T cell receptor beta chains from one sample, sequenced in a study of T cell responses to AZD1222 COVID-19 vaccine. The protocol was immunoSEQ multiplex PCR, while the TCRdb copy is restricted to in-frame clones and leaves out a portion. The sample contains 80,000 or so clones, approximately 85% of which appear only once. Sequences were derived from peripheral blood, sampled 28 days after the second AZD1222 dose. These receptors were obtained from an adult who received the AZD1222 COVID-19 vaccine.

The chain employs TRBV10-3 and TRBJ1-1; D uncertain. V was clipped by 3 bases and J by 7 bases, with 18 bases between them. CDR1 and CDR2 (germline): ENHRY, SYGVKD. This CDR3 region has 15 residues. The CDR3: CAISEGLGTEHEAFF. The CDR3 region has the DNA TGTGCCATCAGTGAAGGTTTGGGAACAGAACATGAAGCTTTCTTT.

Here the CDR3 DNA reads TGTGCCAGCAGTCTATATTCTGGGGCCAACGTCCTGACTTTC. Translation gives CASSLYSGANVLTF. J is TRBJ2-6 and V is TRBV7-2; no clear D. The CDR3 totals 14 residues. Germline lookup yields CDR1 SGHTA and CDR2 FQGNSA. V was clipped by 6 bases and J by 1 base, with 7 bases between them.

The J gene is TRBJ2-3, the V gene TRBV10-1, with 13 nucleotides matching TRBD2. The germline V gene has CDR1 WNHNN and CDR2 SYGVQD (reference sequence). The CDR3 has 18 residues. After removal of 0 bases from V and 2 bases from J, the junction contained 5 bases not matched to a gene. As DNA, the CDR3 is TGCGCCAGCAGTGAGTCGAGACTAGCGGGGGGACTCACAGATACGCAGTATTTT. It translates to CASSESRLAGGLTDTQYF.

This clone was counted between two and nine times. The gene calls are TRBV5-1 and TRBJ2-7; no firm D call. Trimming cost V 3 bases and J 6 bases, with 10 bases left between them. The CDR3 totals 12 residues. The germline CDR1 and CDR2 sequences are SGHRS and YFSETQ. The CDR3 DNA reads TGCGCCAGCAGCTCAAAACAGAGCGAGCAGTACTTC. Protein sequence: CASSSKQSEQYF.

The CDR3 loop is CASSYSFLQGAYEQYF. The CDR3 DNA is TGTGCCAGCAGTTACTCGTTTTTGCAGGGGGCGTACGAGCAGTACTTC. The genes are TRBV6-5 and TRBJ2-7; 8 bases line up with TRBD1. There are 16 residues in the CDR3. With V trimmed by 0 bases and J by 4 bases, 8 bases remained unmatched. From germline, CDR1 is MNHEY and CDR2 SVGAGI.

The V gene is TRBV9, the J gene TRBJ1-6; possibly TRBD1 for D (5 bases). Trimming removed 2 bases at V and 4 bases at J, with 7 bases between. This CDR3 has 14 residues. The germline CDR1 and CDR2 sequences are SGDLS and YYNGEE. CDR3 sequence reads: CASSVTEYNSPLHF. The CDR3, as DNA: TGTGCCAGCAGCGTGACAGAGTATAATTCACCCCTCCACTTT.

V and J are TRBV7-8 and TRBJ2-7; 10 nucleotides match TRBD1. Germline CDR1 is SGHVS and CDR2 is FQNEAQ. V shed 1 base, J shed 3 bases, and the junction held 12 bases outside the gene matches. The length of the CDR3 is 18 residues. The CDR3 DNA follows: TGTGCCAGCAGCTTAGGAGGACAGACAGGGGGCCGAAGCTACGAGCAGTACTTC. It yields the protein CASSLGGQTGGRSYEQYF. Complete variable domain (other parts from reference TRBV7-8 and TRBJ2-7): GAGVSQSPRYKVAKRGQDVALRCDPISGHVSLFWYQQALGQGPEFLTYFQNEAQLDKSGLPSDRFFAERPEGSVSTLKIQRTQQEDSAVYLCASSLGGQTGGRSYEQYFGPGTRLTVT.

This clone was seen once. V and J are TRBV28 and TRBJ1-4; 7 bases line up with TRBD1. The CDR3 sequence is 15 residues long. Trimming took 5 bases from V and 3 from J; bases not matched to a gene: 6. Looked up from germline, CDR1 is MDHEN and CDR2 is SYDVKM. CDR3 residues: CASSPQGGPNEKLFF. The CDR3 coding sequence is TGTGCCAGCAGTCCCCAGGGGGGCCCTAATGAAAAACTGTTTTTT.

The rearrangement links TRBV29-1 to TRBJ2-3, with D possibly TRBD2 on 6 matching bases. Germline lookup yields CDR1 SQVTM and CDR2 ANQGSEA. This CDR3 spans 12 amino acids. V gave up 8 bases and J gave up 5 bases, with 14 bases separating them. In nucleotides, the CDR3 is TGCAGCCCGACTAGGGGAGGAGATACGCAGTATTTT. This translates into CSPTRGGDTQYF.

In this sample, this clone turned up a few times. The chain combines TRBV28 with TRBJ1-1; D is undetermined. The germline V gene encodes CDR1 MDHEN and CDR2 SYDVKM. V was trimmed by 3 bases and J by 3 bases, leaving 11 bases between them. The CDR3 length is 14 residues. The CDR3 is CASSFYSKDTEAFF. The DNA of the CDR3 is TGTGCCAGCAGTTTTTACAGTAAGGACACTGAAGCTTTCTTT.